This TCR beta chain was captured in a study of T cell changes during pregnancy in multiple sclerosis. Clones were sequenced by immunoSEQ multiplex PCR, and TCRdb holds only the in-frame ones, with some missing. There are 40,000 or so clones in the sample; around 90% occur only once, and around 0.39% lies in the top ten. V was cut by 1 base and J by 4 bases, with 28 bases left in between. Germline V lookup: CDR1 MGHRA, CDR2 YSYEKL. The CDR3 has 20 amino acids. J is TRBJ1-2 and V is TRBV4-1; D is ambiguous. This sequence was found in a female donor in good health, enrolled as a control in a pregnancy study. The source was CD4+ T cells from peripheral blood mononuclear cells, collected in the third trimester of pregnancy. For the CDR3, the DNA is TGCGCCAGCAGCCAAGGGGGTCTTCAGGAGGCTATTTTTGGTCGCTATGGCTACACCTTC. Residues: CASSQGGLQEAIFGRYGYTF.